This T cell receptor beta chain appears in the sequencing data of a study of vaccination and CD4 T cells after COVID-19. Treatment defined: roughly 10-day PBMC culture with coronavirus spike peptide pools or control peptides (ViraFEST assay). Note on this clonotype: Its cognate antigen is unknown.

Cultured CD4+ T-cell DNA underwent Oncomine TCR Beta short-read sequencing. Extraction of genomic DNA was performed on cultured CD4+ T cells. Using its own MiXCR run on the PCR reads, TCRdb lists one record per CDR3 protein. The sample yields around 17,000 distinct CDR3 sequences, less than 40% seen once. This material consisted of CD4+ T cells from blood, cultured in vitro, taken before SARS-CoV-2 vaccination. The TCR was taken from a human donor who received a COVID-19 vaccine.

For the CDR3, the DNA is TGCGCCAGCAGTGTTTACAGCGTCTCCTATAATTCACCCCTCCACTTT. Amino acid sequence: CASSVYSVSYNSPLHF. This chain uses TRBV10-2 with TRBJ1-6, with unresolved D. V lost 4 bases to trimming and J lost 0 bases, with 10 bases between them. This CDR3 is built from 16 residues. From germline, CDR1 is WSHSY and CDR2 SAAADI.